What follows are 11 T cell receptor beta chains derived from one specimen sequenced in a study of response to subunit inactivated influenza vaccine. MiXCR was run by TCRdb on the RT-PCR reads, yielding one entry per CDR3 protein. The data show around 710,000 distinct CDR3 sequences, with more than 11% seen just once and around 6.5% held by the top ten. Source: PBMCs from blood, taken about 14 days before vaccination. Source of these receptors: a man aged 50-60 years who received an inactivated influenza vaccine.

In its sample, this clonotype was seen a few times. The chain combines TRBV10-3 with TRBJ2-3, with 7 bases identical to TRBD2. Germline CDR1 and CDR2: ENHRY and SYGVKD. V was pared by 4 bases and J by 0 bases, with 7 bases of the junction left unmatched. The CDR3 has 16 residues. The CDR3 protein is CAISGEKRGSTDTQYF. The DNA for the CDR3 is TGTGCCATCAGTGGCGAAAAGCGGGGTAGCACAGATACGCAGTATTTT.

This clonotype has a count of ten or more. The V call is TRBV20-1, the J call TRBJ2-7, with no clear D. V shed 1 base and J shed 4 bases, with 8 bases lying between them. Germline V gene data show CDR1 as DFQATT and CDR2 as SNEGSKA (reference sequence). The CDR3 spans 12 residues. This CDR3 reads CSARVAEYEQYF. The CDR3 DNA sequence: TGCAGTGCTAGAGTTGCAGAATACGAGCAGTACTTC.

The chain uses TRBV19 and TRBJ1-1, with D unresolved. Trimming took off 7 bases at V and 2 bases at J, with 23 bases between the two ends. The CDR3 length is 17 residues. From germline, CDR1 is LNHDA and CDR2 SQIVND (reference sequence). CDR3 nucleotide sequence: TGTGCCAGTATCAATCTAGTGGCTGGGCTTACTAACACTGAAGCTTTCTTT. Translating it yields CASINLVAGLTNTEAFF.

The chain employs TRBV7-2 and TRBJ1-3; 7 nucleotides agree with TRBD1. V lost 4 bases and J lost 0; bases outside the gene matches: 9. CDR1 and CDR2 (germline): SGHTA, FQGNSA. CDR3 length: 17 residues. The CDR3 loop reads CASSSSTGDFSGNTIYF. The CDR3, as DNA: TGTGCCAGCAGCTCATCTACAGGGGACTTCTCTGGAAACACCATATATTTT.

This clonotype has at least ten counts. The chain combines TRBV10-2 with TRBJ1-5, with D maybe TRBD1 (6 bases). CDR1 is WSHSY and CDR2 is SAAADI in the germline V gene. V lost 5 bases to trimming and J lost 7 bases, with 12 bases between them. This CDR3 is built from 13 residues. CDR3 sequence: CASSPQGWQPQHF. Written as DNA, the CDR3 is TGCGCCAGCAGTCCACAGGGTTGGCAGCCCCAGCATTTT.

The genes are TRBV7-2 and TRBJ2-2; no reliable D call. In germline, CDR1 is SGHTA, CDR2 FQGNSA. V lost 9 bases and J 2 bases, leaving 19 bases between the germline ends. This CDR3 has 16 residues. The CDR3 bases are TGTGCCAGTTACCTTCGGGCGGCAGTAAACACCGGGGAGCTGTTTTTT. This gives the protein CASYLRAAVNTGELFF.

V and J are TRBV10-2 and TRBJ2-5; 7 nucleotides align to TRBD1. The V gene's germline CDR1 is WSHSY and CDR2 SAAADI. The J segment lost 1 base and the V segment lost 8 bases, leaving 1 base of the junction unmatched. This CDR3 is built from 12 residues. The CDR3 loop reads CASWDSQETQYF. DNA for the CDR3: TGCGCCAGCTGGGACAGCCAAGAGACCCAGTACTTC.

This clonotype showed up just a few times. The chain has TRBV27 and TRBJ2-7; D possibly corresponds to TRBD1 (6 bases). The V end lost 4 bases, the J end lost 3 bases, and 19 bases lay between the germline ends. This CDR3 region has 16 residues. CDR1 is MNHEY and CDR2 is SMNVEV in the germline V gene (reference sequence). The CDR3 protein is CASSSLTTGIHYEQYF. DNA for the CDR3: TGTGCCAGCAGTTCCCTAACTACAGGGATACACTACGAGCAGTACTTC.

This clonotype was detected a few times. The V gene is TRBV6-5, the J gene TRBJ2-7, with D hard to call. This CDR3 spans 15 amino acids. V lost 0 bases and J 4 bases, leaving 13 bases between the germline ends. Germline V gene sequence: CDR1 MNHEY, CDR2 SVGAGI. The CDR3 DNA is TGTGCCAGCAGTTACTCGGGCGGCAGCACGTACGAGCAGTACTTC. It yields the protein CASSYSGGSTYEQYF.

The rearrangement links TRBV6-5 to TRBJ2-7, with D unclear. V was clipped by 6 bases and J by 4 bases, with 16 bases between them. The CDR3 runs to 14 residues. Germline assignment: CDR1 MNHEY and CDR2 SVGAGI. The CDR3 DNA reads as TGTGCCAGCAGATACGCCAGCGCCGATTACGAGCAGTACTTC. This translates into CASRYASADYEQYF.

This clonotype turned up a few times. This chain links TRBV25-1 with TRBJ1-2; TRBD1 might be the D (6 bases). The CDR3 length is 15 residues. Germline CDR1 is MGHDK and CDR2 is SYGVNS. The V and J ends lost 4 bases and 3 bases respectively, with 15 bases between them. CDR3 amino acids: CASSAGQLTDYGYTF. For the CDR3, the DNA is TGTGCCAGCAGTGCTGGACAGCTCACAGACTATGGCTACACCTTC.